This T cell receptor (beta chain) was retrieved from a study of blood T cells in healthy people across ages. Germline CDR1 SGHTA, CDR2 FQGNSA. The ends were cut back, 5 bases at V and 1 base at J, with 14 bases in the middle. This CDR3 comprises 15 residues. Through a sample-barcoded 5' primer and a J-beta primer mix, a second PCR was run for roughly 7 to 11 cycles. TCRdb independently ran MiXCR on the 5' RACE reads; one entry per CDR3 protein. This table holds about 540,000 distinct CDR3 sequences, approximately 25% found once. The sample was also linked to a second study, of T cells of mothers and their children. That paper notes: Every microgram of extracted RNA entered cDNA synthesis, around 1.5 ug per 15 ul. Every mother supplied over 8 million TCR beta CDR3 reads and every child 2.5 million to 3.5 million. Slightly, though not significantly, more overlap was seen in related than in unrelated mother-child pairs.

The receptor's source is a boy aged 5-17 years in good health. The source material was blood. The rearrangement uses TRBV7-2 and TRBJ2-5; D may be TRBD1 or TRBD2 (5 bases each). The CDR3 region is CASSRPGTAQETQYF. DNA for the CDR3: TGTGCCAGCAGCCGCCCGGGGACGGCCCAAGAGACCCAGTACTTC.